The 7 T cell receptor beta chains below were found in one sample sequenced in a study of blood T cell repertoires in COVID-19. Libraries were prepared by immunoSEQ multiplex PCR; TCRdb keeps only in-frame clonotypes and omits some of them. The table lists 470,000 or so clones, roughly 90% of them singletons. Sequences were obtained from peripheral blood. These receptors were taken from a woman between 25 and 40 years old with acute or convalescent COVID-19.

In this sample, this clone turned up a few times. The rearrangement joins TRBV9 to TRBJ1-2; 10 positions agree with TRBD1. Germline CDR1 SGDLS, CDR2 YYNGEE. This CDR3 has 13 residues. Losses at the gene ends were 3 bases for V and 8 bases for J; bases not matched to a gene: 4. The CDR3 is CASSDGQGDGYTF. CDR3 nucleotides: TGTGCCAGCAGCGATGGACAGGGGGACGGCTACACCTTC.

V and J are TRBV6-2 or TRBV6-3 and TRBJ1-6; 9 bases map to TRBD1. V shed 4 bases, J shed 8 bases, and the junction held 6 bases outside the gene matches. Looked up from germline, CDR1 is MNHEY and CDR2 is SVGEGT. The CDR3 sequence is 15 residues long. The CDR3, as DNA: TGTGCCAGCAGTTCCCGGGACAGGGACTATTCACCCCTCCACTTT. It specifies CASSSRDRDYSPLHF.

The rearrangement joins TRBV5-1 to TRBJ1-5, with 7 nucleotides matching TRBD1. V shed 6 bases, J shed 3 bases, and the junction held 9 bases outside the gene matches. The germline V gene has CDR1 SGHRS and CDR2 YFSETQ. The CDR3 runs to 15 residues. The CDR3 spells CASTPTGQFNQPQHF. As DNA, the CDR3 is TGCGCCAGCACACCAACGGGACAGTTCAATCAGCCCCAGCATTTT.

The chain links TRBV4-1 to TRBJ2-3; 8 positions match TRBD2. Per the germline V gene, CDR1 is MGHRA and CDR2 is YSYEKL. CDR3 length equals 15 residues. The trim removed 4 bases at V and 5 bases at J, leaving 8 bases unmatched. CDR3 DNA sequence: TGCGCCAGCAGCCCGACGGGGGGGTCCCAAGATACGCAGTATTTT. As protein: CASSPTGGSQDTQYF.

This sequence joins TRBV5-8 and TRBJ1-2; 8 bases are shared with TRBD1. The CDR3 is 15 residues long. Germline values: CDR1 SGHTS, CDR2 YDEGEE. V gave up 0 bases and J gave up 4 bases; unmatched junction bases: 5. The CDR3 nucleotides read TGTGCCAGCAGCTTGGACAGGGGGGCCCTCTATGGCTACACCTTC. Residues: CASSLDRGALYGYTF.

The J gene is TRBJ2-1, the V gene TRBV5-1; the D gene is possibly TRBD1 (6 bases). This CDR3 has 15 amino acids. The germline gives CDR1 SGHRS, CDR2 YFSETQ. Between the trimmed V and J ends, which lost 0 bases and 6 bases, there was a span of 13 bases. The CDR3 spells CASSLAGESSNEQFF. In nucleotides, the CDR3 is TGCGCCAGCAGCTTGGCAGGGGAGAGTAGCAATGAGCAGTTCTTC. Complete variable domain (other parts from reference TRBV5-1 and TRBJ2-1): KAGVTQTPRYLIKTRGQQVTLSCSPISGHRSVSWYQQTPGQGLQFLFEYFSETQRNKGNFPGRFSGRQFSNSRSEMNVSTLELGDSALYLCASSLAGESSNEQFFGPGTRLTVL.

The chain is built from TRBV11-1 and TRBJ1-1, with 7 bases matching TRBD1. This CDR3 is built from 16 residues. V lost 3 bases to trimming and J lost 0 bases; unmatched junction nucleotides: 7. The germline gives CDR1 SGHAT, CDR2 FQDESV (reference sequence). The CDR3 nucleotides read TGTGCCAGCAGCTTGACGGGACAGATGATGAACACTGAAGCTTTCTTT. Residues: CASSLTGQMMNTEAFF.